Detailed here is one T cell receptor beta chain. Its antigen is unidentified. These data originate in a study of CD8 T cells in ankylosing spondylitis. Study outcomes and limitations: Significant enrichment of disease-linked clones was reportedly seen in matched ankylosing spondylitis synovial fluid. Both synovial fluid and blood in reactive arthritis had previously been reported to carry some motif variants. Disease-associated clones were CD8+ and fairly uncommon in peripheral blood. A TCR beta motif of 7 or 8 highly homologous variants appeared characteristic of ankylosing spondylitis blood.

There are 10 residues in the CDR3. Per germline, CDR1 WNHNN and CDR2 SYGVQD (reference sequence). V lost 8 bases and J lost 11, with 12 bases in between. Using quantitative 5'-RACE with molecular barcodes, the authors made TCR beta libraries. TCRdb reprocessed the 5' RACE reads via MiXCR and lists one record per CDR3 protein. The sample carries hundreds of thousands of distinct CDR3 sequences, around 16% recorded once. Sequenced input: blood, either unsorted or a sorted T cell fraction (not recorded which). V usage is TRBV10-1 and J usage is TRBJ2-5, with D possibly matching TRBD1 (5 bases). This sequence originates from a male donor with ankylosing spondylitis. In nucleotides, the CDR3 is TGCGCCAGCGGGCAGGGAATGCAGTACTTC. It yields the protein CASGQGMQYF.